This T cell receptor beta chain came from a study of memory B cells and T cells in multiple sclerosis. Study-level findings and limits: Shared clonotype counts depended on differing compartment clone-set sizes and were normalized.

There are 13 residues in the CDR3. The germline V and J ends were trimmed by 0 bases and 2 bases, with 7 bases remaining between them. Germline CDR1 reads GTSNPN; CDR2 reads SVGIG (reference sequence). Note on this clone: Its antigen is not known.

Here immunoSEQ multiplex PCR was the method, and the copy in TCRdb shows in-frame clones only, minus some. The sample carries around 14,000 clones, more than 65% recorded once. This rearrangement joins TRBV30 to TRBJ1-2; perhaps TRBD1 as D (5 bases). Input material: memory (CD45RO+) CD4+ T cells from blood. This clonotype was obtained from a human donor with multiple sclerosis. The CDR3 nucleotides are TGTGCCTGGAGTGTGGGACTGAACTATGGCTACACCTTC. Amino acids: CAWSVGLNYGYTF. Looking up the rest from reference TRBV30 and TRBJ1-2 gives the full variable domain: SQTIHQWPATLVQPVGSPLSLECTVEGTSNPNLYWYRQAAGRGLQLLFYSVGIGQISSEVPQNLSASRPQDRQFILSSKKLLLSDSGFYLCAWSVGLNYGYTFGSGTRLTVV.